This TCR beta chain was obtained from a study of blood T cell repertoires in COVID-19. At the level of the study: T cells, B-cell-depleted T cells, or PBMCs supplied cDNA or gDNA.

Source study methods: Amplifying reference gene primers gave estimates of nucleated cell counts. TCRdb keeps only in-frame clones here, not all; method: immunoSEQ multiplex PCR. V, J and clone size reflect that table, while D and trimming were determined from the DNA. The sample shows roughly 200,000 clones, about 85% of them seen only once. This CDR3 contains 16 residues. CDR1 is SGHVS, CDR2 FQNEAQ, per germline. V was trimmed by 6 bases and J by 4 bases, leaving 18 bases between them. Individuals drawn from 24 US areas were roughly 18 to 95 years old. Recovered status applied to Cohort 3 donors who had two consecutive negative PCRs. It also applied to those with clearance or with symptom resolution.

The TCR comes from a man in his forties who had recovered from COVID-19. This sequence joins TRBV7-8 and TRBJ1-4; D gene unclear. The sample taken for sequencing was PBMCs or T cells enriched from blood (not recorded which). As DNA, the CDR3 is TGTGCCAGCAGGGAGGGAAGAGTGAGGGTTAATGAAAAACTGTTTTTT. Translated, it gives CASREGRVRVNEKLFF.